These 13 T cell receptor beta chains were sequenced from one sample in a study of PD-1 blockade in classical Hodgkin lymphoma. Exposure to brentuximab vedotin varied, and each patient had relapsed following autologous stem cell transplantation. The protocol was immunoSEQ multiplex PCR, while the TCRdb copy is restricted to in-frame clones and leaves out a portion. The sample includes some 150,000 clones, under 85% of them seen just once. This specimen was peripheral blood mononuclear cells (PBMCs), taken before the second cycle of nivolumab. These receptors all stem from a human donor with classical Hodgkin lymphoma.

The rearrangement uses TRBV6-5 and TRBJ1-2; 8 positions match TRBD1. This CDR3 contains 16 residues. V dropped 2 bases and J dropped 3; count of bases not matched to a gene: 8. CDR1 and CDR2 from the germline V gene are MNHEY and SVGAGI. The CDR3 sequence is CASSYSLTGDYYGYTF. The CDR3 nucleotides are TGTGCCAGCAGTTACAGCCTGACAGGGGATTACTATGGCTACACCTTC.

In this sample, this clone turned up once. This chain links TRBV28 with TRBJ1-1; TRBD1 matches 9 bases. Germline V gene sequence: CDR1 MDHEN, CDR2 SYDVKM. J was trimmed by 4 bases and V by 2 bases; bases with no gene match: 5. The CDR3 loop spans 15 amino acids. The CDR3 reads CASSLRGQGSTEAFF. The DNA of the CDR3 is TGTGCCAGCAGTTTACGGGGACAGGGTAGCACTGAAGCTTTCTTT. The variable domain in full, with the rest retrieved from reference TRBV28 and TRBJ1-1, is DVKVTQSSRYLVKRTGEKVFLECVQDMDHENMFWYRQDPGLGLRLIYFSYDVKMKEKGDIPEGYSVSREKKERFSLILESASTNQTSMYLCASSLRGQGSTEAFFGQGTRLTVV.

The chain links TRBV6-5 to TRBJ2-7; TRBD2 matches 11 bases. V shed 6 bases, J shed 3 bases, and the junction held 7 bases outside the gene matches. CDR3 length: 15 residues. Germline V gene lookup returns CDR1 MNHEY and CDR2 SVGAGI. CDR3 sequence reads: CASRVTSGTLYEQYF. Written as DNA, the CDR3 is TGTGCCAGCAGGGTGACTAGCGGGACCCTCTACGAGCAGTACTTC.

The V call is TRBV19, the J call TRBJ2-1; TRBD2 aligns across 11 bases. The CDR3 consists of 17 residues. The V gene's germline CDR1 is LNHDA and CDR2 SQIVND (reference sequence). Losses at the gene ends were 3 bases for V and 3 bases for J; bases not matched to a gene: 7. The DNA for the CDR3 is TGTGCCAGTAGTATCCCCAGACTAGCGGGGTTCTACAATGAGCAGTTCTTC. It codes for CASSIPRLAGFYNEQFF.

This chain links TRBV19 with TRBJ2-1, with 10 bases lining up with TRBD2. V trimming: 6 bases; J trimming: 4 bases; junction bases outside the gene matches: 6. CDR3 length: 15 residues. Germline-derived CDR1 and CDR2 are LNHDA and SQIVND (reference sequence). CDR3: CASSVAGGPYNEQFF. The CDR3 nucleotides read TGTGCCAGTAGCGTAGCGGGAGGCCCATACAATGAGCAGTTCTTC.

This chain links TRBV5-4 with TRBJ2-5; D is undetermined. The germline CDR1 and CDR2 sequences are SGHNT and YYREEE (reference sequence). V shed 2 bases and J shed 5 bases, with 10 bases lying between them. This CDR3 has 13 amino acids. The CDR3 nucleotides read TGTGCCAGCAGCTTCCGCCTGCTGGAGACCCAGTACTTC. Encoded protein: CASSFRLLETQYF.

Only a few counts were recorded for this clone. The CDR3: CAWSLRDSYGYTF. CDR3 nucleotide sequence: TGTGCCTGGAGCCTCCGGGACAGTTATGGCTACACCTTC. The genes are TRBV30 and TRBJ1-2, with 7 bases matching TRBD1. Looked up from germline, CDR1 is GTSNPN and CDR2 is SVGIG (reference sequence). V shed 3 bases and J 5 bases; nucleotides not matched to a gene: 6. This CDR3 has 13 residues. The variable domain in full, with the rest retrieved from reference TRBV30 and TRBJ1-2, is SQTIHQWPATLVQPVGSPLSLECTVEGTSNPNLYWYRQAAGRGLQLLFYSVGIGQISSEVPQNLSASRPQDRQFILSSKKLLLSDSGFYLCAWSLRDSYGYTFGSGTRLTVV.

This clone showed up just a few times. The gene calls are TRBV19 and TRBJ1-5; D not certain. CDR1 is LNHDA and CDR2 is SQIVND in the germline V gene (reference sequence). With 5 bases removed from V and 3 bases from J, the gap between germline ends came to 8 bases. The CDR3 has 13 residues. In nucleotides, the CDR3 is TGTGCCAGTAGTTTCAAGACCAATCAGCCCCAGCATTTT. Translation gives CASSFKTNQPQHF. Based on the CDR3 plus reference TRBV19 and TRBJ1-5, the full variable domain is DGGITQSPKYLFRKEGQNVTLSCEQNLNHDAMYWYRQDPGQGLRLIYYSQIVNDFQKGDIAEGYSVSREKKESFPLTVTSAQKNPTAFYLCASSFKTNQPQHFGDGTRLSIL.

CDR3 in amino acids: CASSTGQGAGEQYF. For the CDR3, the DNA is TGCGCCAGCAGCACCGGACAGGGGGCTGGTGAGCAGTACTTC. The V and J genes are TRBV5-1 and TRBJ2-7, with 11 bases aligning to TRBD1. The CDR3 sequence is 14 residues long. Germline assignment: CDR1 SGHRS and CDR2 YFSETQ. With 4 bases clipped from V and 7 bases from J, the junction kept 7 bases outside the gene matches.

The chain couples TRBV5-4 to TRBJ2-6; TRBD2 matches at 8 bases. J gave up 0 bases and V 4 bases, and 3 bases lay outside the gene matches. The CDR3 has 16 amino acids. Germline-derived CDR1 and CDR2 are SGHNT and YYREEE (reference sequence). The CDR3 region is CASSREGTSGANVLTF. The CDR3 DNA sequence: TGTGCCAGCAGCCGGGAGGGAACCTCTGGGGCCAACGTCCTGACTTTC.

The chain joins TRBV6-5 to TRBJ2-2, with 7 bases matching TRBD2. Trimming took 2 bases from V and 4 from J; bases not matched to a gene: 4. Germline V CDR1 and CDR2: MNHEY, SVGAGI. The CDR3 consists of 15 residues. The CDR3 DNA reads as TGTGCCAGCAGTTACAGGGGACTACCCACCGGGGAGCTGTTTTTT. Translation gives CASSYRGLPTGELFF.

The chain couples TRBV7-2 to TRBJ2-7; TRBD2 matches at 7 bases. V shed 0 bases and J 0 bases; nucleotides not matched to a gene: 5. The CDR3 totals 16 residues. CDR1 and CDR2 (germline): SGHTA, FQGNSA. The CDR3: CASSLAEASGSYEQYF. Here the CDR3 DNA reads TGTGCCAGCAGCTTAGCGGAGGCTAGCGGCTCCTACGAGCAGTACTTC. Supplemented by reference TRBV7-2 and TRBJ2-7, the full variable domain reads GAGVSQSPSNKVTEKGKDVELRCDPISGHTALYWYRQSLGQGLEFLIYFQGNSAPDKSGLPSDRFSAERTGGSVSTLTIQRTQQEDSAVYLCASSLAEASGSYEQYFGPGTRLTVT.

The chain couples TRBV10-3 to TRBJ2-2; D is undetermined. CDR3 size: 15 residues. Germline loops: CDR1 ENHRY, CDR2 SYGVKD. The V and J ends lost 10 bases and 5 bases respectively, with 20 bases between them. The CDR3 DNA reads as TGTGCCACCCTGCCCAGCGACCTCGTTACCGGGGAGCTGTTTTTT. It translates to CATLPSDLVTGELFF.